This T cell receptor (beta chain) was retrieved from a study of shared clonotypes between healthy human individuals. Background on the study: Per donor, CD8 memory used one plate, CD8 naive used two, CD4 memory used three and CD4 naive used three. General study results and limits: Shared clonotypes: about 5.3% naive CD4, about 3.3% naive CD8, around 2.4% memory CD4, roughly 0.4% memory CD8. Relative to memory subsets, naive subsets generally showed larger estimated richness.

The repertoire was sequenced with immunoSEQ multiplex PCR; TCRdb's copy has only in-frame clones and lacks some. The table has roughly 1,100,000 clones, about 75% seen once; the top ten hold roughly 1.4%. As concerns this clone: Its cognate antigen is unknown.

Donors comprised only Caucasian adults living in Nashville, Tennessee. Germline CDR1 SGDLS, CDR2 YYNGEE. This CDR3 region has 15 residues. The clonotype was recovered from a man between 18 and 35 years old in good health. The chain employs TRBV9 and TRBJ2-6; TRBD1 is a possible D gene (7 bases). The specimen sequenced was memory CD4+ T cells sorted from blood. Subset: CD45RA-negative fraction. The CDR3 spells CSGDSQVAGANVLTF. The CDR3 DNA sequence: TGTTCGGGGGACAGCCAGGTAGCCGGGGCCAACGTCCTGACTTTC.